A single T cell receptor beta chain is shown here with its context. The CDR3 sequence is 14 residues long. Germline V gene sequence: CDR1 LNHDA, CDR2 SQIVND (reference sequence). Between the trimmed V and J ends, which lost 7 bases and 0 bases, there was a span of 10 bases. This sample is drawn from a study of control samples from healthy donors and cancer patients. The protocol was immunoSEQ multiplex PCR, while the TCRdb copy is restricted to in-frame clones and leaves out a portion. The sample shows about 29,000 clones, nearly 90% of them seen only once. This clonotype was obtained from a female donor with melanoma. Source material: formalin-fixed, paraffin-embedded tissue. The genes are TRBV19 and TRBJ2-1; D is unclear. CDR3 region: CASNRGRSYNEQFF. The CDR3 DNA follows: TGTGCCAGTAACAGAGGCCGCTCCTACAATGAGCAGTTCTTC.